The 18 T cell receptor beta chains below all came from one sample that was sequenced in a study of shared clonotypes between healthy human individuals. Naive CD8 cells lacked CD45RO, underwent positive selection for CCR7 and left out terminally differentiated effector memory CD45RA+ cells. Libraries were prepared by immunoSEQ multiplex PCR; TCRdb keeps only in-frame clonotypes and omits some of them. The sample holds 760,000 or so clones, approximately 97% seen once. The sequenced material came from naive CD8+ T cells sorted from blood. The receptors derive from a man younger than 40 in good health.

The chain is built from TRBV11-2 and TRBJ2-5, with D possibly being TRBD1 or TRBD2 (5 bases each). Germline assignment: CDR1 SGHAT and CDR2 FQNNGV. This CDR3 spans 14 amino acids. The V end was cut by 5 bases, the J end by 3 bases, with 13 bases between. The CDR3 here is CASSPGLGEETQYF. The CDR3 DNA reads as TGTGCCAGCAGCCCCGGTTTGGGGGAAGAGACCCAGTACTTC.

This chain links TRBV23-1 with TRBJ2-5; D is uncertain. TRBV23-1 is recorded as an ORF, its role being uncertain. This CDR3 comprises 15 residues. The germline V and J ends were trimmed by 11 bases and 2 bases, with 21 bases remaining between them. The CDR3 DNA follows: TGCGCCCTGGGTGTCGGTCTGGGCCCGCAAGAGACCCAGTACTTC. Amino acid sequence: CALGVGLGPQETQYF.

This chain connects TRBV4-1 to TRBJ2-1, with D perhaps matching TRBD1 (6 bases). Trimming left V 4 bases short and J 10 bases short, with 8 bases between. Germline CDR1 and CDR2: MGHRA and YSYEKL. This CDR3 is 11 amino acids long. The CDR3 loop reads CASSRGQEQFF. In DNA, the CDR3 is TGCGCCAGCAGCCGAGGACAGGAGCAGTTCTTC.

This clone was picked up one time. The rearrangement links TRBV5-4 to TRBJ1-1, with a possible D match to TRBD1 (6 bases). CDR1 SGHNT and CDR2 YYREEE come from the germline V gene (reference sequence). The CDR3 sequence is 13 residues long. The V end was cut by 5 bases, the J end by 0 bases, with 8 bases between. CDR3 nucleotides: TGTGCCAGCAGGGACAGCATGAACACTGAAGCTTTCTTT. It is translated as CASRDSMNTEAFF. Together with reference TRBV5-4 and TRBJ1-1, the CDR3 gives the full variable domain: ETGVTQSPTHLIKTRGQQVTLRCSSQSGHNTVSWYQQALGQGPQFIFQYYREEENGRGNFPPRFSGLQFPNYSSELNVNALELDDSALYLCASRDSMNTEAFFGQGTRLTVV.

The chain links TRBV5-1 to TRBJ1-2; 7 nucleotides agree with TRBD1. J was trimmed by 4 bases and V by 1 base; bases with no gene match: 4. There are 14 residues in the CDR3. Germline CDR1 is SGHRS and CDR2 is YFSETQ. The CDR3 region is CASSLPGDSYGYTF. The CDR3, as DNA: TGCGCCAGCAGCTTGCCTGGGGACAGCTATGGCTACACCTTC.

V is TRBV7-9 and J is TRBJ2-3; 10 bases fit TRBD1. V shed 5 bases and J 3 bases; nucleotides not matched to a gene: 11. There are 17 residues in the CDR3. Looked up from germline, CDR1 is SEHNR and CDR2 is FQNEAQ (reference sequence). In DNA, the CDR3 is TGTGCCAGCAGCCCAAGTCCGGGACAGGGGATTACAGATACGCAGTATTTT. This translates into CASSPSPGQGITDTQYF.

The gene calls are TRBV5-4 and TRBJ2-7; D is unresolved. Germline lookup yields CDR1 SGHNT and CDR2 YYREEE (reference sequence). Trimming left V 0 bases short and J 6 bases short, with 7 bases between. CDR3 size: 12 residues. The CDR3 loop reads CASSLALTEQYF. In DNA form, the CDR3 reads TGTGCCAGCAGCTTGGCCCTGACCGAGCAGTACTTC. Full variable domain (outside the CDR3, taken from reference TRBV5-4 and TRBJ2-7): ETGVTQSPTHLIKTRGQQVTLRCSSQSGHNTVSWYQQALGQGPQFIFQYYREEENGRGNFPPRFSGLQFPNYSSELNVNALELDDSALYLCASSLALTEQYFGPGTRLTVT.

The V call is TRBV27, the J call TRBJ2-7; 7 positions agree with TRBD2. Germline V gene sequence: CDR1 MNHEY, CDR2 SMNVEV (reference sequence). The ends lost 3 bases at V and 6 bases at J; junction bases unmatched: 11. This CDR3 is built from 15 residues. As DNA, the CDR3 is TGTGCCAGCAGTTTGGGGGGGAGGTTTCGAGGCGAGCAGTACTTC. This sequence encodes CASSLGGRFRGEQYF.

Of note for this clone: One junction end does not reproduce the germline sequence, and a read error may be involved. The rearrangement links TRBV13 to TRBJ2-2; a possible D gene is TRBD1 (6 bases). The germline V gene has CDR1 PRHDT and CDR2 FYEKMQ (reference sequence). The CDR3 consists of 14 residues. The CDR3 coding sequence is TGTGCCAGCACCTTAGGGGGTCGGTACGGGGAGCTGTTTTTT. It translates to CASTLGGRYGELFF.

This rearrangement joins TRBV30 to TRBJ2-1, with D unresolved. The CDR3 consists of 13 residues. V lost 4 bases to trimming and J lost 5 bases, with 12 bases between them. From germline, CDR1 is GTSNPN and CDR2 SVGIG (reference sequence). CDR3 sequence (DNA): TGTGCCTGGACAGGAAAGATGAACAATGAGCAGTTCTTC. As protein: CAWTGKMNNEQFF.

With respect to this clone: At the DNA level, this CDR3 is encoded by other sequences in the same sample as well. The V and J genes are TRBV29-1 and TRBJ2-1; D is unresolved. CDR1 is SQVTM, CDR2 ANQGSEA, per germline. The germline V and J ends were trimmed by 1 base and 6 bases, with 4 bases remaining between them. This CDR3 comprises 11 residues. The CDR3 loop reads CSVEASNEQFF. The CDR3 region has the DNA TGCAGCGTTGAAGCCAGCAATGAGCAGTTCTTC.

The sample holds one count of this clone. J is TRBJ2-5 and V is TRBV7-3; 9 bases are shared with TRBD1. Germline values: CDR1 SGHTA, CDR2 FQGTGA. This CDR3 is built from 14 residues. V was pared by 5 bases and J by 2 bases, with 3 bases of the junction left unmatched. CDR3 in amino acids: CASSVGTGQETQYF. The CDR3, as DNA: TGTGCCAGCAGCGTCGGGACAGGGCAAGAGACCCAGTACTTC.

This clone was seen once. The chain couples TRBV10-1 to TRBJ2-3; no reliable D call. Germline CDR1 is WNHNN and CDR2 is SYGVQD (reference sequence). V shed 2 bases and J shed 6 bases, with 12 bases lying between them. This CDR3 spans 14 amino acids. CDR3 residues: CASSERRNGDTQYF. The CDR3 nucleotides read TGCGCCAGCAGTGAGCGAAGAAATGGGGATACGCAGTATTTT.

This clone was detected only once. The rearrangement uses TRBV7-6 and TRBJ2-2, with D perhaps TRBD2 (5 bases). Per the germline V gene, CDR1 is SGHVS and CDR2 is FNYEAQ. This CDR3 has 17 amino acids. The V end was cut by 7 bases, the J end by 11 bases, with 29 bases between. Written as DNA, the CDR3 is TGTGCCAGCACCACTTGGCGGGCAGGCATGGGGAAAGATGAGCTGTTTTTT. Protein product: CASTTWRAGMGKDELFF.

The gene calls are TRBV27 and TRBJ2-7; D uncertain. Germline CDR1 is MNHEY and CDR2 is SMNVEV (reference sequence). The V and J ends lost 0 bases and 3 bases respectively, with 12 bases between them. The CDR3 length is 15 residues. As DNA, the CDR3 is TGTGCCAGCAGTTTATCTGGTGTTCTAGGCTACGAGCAGTACTTC. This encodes CASSLSGVLGYEQYF.

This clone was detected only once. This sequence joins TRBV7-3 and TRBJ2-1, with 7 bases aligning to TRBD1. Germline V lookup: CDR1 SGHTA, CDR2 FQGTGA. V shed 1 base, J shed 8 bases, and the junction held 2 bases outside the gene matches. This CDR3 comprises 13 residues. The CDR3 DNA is TGTGCCAGCAGCTTAAGAGGGGGCGATGAGCAGTTCTTC. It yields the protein CASSLRGGDEQFF.

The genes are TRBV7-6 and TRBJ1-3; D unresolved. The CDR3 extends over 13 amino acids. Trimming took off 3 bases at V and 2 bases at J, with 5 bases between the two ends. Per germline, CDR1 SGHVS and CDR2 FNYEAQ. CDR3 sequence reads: CASSLDAGNTIYF. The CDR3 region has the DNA TGTGCCAGCAGCTTGGACGCTGGAAACACCATATATTTT. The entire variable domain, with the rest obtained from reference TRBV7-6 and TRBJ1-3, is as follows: GAGVSQSPRYKVTKRGQDVALRCDPISGHVSLYWYRQALGQGPEFLTYFNYEAQQDKSGLPNDRFSAERPEGSISTLTIQRTEQRDSAMYRCASSLDAGNTIYFGEGSWLTVV.

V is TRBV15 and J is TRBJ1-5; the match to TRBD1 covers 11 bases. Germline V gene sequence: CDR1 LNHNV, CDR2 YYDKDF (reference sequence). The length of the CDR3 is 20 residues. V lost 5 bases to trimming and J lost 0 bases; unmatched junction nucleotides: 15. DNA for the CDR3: TGTGCCACCAGCCCACTCCGGTTGGACAGGGGGCTAGGTAGCAATCAGCCCCAGCATTTT. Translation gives CATSPLRLDRGLGSNQPQHF.